This T cell receptor (beta chain) is drawn from a study of T cell changes during pregnancy in multiple sclerosis. Some clones are missing from TCRdb's copy, which holds only in-frame ones; the method was immunoSEQ multiplex PCR. The sample lists some 70,000 clones; roughly nine tenths were seen once. Trimming cost V 0 bases and J 3 bases, with 10 bases left between them. The germline gives CDR1 SGHRS, CDR2 YFSETQ. The CDR3 totals 15 residues. The sample here was peripheral blood, taken after pregnancy. The clonotype originates from a female donor in good health, enrolled as a control in a pregnancy study. V is TRBV5-1 and J is TRBJ1-5; D may be TRBD1 (5 bases). CDR3 DNA sequence: TGCGCCAGCAGCTTGGCCCAACAGGTCAATCAGCCCCAGCATTTT. Translating gives CASSLAQQVNQPQHF.